These 28 T cell receptor beta chains were all obtained from the same sample, sequenced in a study of blood T cell repertoires in COVID-19. Using immunoSEQ multiplex PCR, the repertoire was profiled, and TCRdb retains in-frame clones only, with some absent. The sample lists 150,000 to 200,000 clones; 82% were seen once. What was sequenced was peripheral blood. The origin of the receptors is a woman aged 55 to 70 with COVID-19, enrolled during active disease.

The chain has TRBV15 and TRBJ1-6; TRBD1 is a possible D gene (5 bases). Looked up from germline, CDR1 is LNHNV and CDR2 is YYDKDF (reference sequence). This CDR3 comprises 20 residues. Between the trimmed V and J ends, which lost 1 base and 0 bases, there was a span of 19 bases. DNA of the CDR3: TGTGCCACCAGCAGAGTTCTTGACAGAACTCTACGCTCCTATAATTCACCCCTCCACTTT. The encoded protein is CATSRVLDRTLRSYNSPLHF.

The chain joins TRBV4-2 to TRBJ1-2; 7 nucleotides line up with TRBD1. CDR1 and CDR2 (germline): LGHNA, YNFKEQ. Trimming took 0 bases from V and 1 from J; bases not matched to a gene: 5. CDR3 length: 16 amino acids. The CDR3 reads CASSQDGGQSNYGYTF. In DNA, the CDR3 is TGTGCCAGCAGCCAAGACGGGGGACAGAGTAACTATGGCTACACCTTC.

The V call is TRBV28, the J call TRBJ1-3, with D possibly TRBD1 on 6 matching bases. V was shortened by 2 bases and J by 5 bases, with 13 bases between the two germline ends. The CDR3 covers 15 residues. CDR1 is MDHEN, CDR2 SYDVKM, per germline. The CDR3 sequence: CASSLPGVGRNTIYF. The CDR3 bases are TGTGCCAGCAGTTTACCAGGGGTGGGAAGAAACACCATATATTTT.

The J gene is TRBJ1-2, the V gene TRBV10-3; no firm D call. Germline CDR1 reads ENHRY; CDR2 reads SYGVKD. The V end was cut by 4 bases, the J end by 4 bases, with 16 bases between. The length of the CDR3 is 15 residues. The CDR3 loop reads CAISVEFQVFYGYTF. The CDR3 DNA sequence: TGTGCCATCAGTGTTGAGTTCCAAGTTTTCTATGGCTACACCTTC.

The CDR3, as DNA: TGTGCCAGCAGGAGACAGGGGGCGGCTGAAGCTTTCTTT. This gives the protein CASRRQGAAEAFF. The chain links TRBV6-5 to TRBJ1-1; 10 nucleotides match TRBD1. The ends lost 6 bases at V and 6 bases at J; junction bases unmatched: 4. The CDR3 contains 13 residues. The germline V gene has CDR1 MNHEY and CDR2 SVGAGI.

This chain connects TRBV21-1 to TRBJ1-1; the table gives TRBD1 as D, unverified against the DNA. TRBV21-1 is noted as a pseudogene. The CDR3 is 17 residues long. In DNA form, the CDR3 reads TGTGCCAGCAGCAAAGAGGGCCGAGACAGAACGAACACTGAAGCTTTCTTT. It yields the protein CASSKEGRDRTNTEAFF.

This clone turned up a few times. The J gene is TRBJ2-2, the V gene TRBV15; 9 nucleotides line up with TRBD2. CDR3 length equals 19 residues. In germline, CDR1 is LNHNV, CDR2 YYDKDF (reference sequence). Trimming removed 1 base from V and 1 base from J; junction bases left unmatched: 10. For the CDR3, the DNA is TGTGCCACCAGCAGAGCTTTGGCTAGCGGGGCCCAGAACACCGGGGAGCTGTTTTTT. This codes for CATSRALASGAQNTGELFF.

V usage is TRBV28 and J usage is TRBJ1-2; TRBD1 matches 9 bases. Losses at the gene ends were 3 bases for V and 5 bases for J; bases not matched to a gene: 7. The CDR3 has 15 residues. Germline V gene lookup returns CDR1 MDHEN and CDR2 SYDVKM. CDR3 sequence: CASSFPIGQGYGYTF. The CDR3 DNA follows: TGTGCCAGCAGTTTTCCTATAGGACAGGGGTATGGCTACACCTTC.

V is TRBV5-1 and J is TRBJ2-2; a possible D gene is TRBD1 (5 bases). Trimming removed 1 base at V and 0 bases at J, with 7 bases between. The CDR3 extends over 15 amino acids. Germline loops: CDR1 SGHRS, CDR2 YFSETQ. The CDR3 protein is CASSLQGSNTGELFF. DNA of the CDR3: TGCGCCAGCAGCTTGCAGGGATCGAACACCGGGGAGCTGTTTTTT.

The chain joins TRBV9 to TRBJ1-2; D is possibly TRBD1 (5 bases). CDR1 is SGDLS, CDR2 YYNGEE, per germline. V shed 4 bases and J shed 2 bases, with 12 bases lying between them. This CDR3 contains 14 residues. The CDR3 sequence: CASSPQAGNYGYTF. The CDR3 coding sequence is TGTGCCAGCAGCCCTCAAGCAGGGAACTATGGCTACACCTTC.

This sequence joins TRBV19 and TRBJ2-3, with 9 bases that match TRBD1. Germline V gives CDR1 LNHDA, CDR2 SQIVND (reference sequence). This CDR3 is built from 15 residues. V was clipped by 2 bases and J by 5 bases; unmatched bases: 5. CDR3 sequence: CASSIMGQGIDTQYF. CDR3 DNA sequence: TGTGCCAGTAGTATAATGGGACAGGGAATAGATACGCAGTATTTT.

The chain employs TRBV10-3 and TRBJ2-5, with TRBD2 matching over 11 bases. With 10 bases clipped from V and 3 bases from J, the junction kept 10 bases outside the gene matches. CDR3 size: 15 residues. CDR1 is ENHRY, CDR2 SYGVKD, per germline. For the CDR3, the DNA is TGTGCCACTCGAGTAGCGGGAGGGCCGAAAGAGACCCAGTACTTC. Residues: CATRVAGGPKETQYF.

V is TRBV2 and J is TRBJ1-6; 8 positions agree with TRBD1. V dropped 4 bases and J dropped 7; count of bases not matched to a gene: 6. CDR3 size: 15 residues. Germline V gene sequence: CDR1 SNHLY, CDR2 FYNNEI. The CDR3 loop is CASSGGGQGNSPLHF. CDR3 coding DNA: TGTGCCAGCAGTGGAGGAGGACAGGGAAATTCACCCCTCCACTTT. Full variable domain (missing parts from reference TRBV2 and TRBJ1-6): EPEVTQTPSHQVTQMGQEVILRCVPISNHLYFYWYRQILGQKVEFLVSFYNNEISEKSEIFDDQFSVERPDGSNFTLKIRSTKLEDSAMYFCASSGGGQGNSPLHFGNGTRLTVT.

This clone appeared once. This chain links TRBV16 with TRBJ1-1; 7 bases map to TRBD1. Germline V lookup: CDR1 KGHSY, CDR2 FQNENV. J was trimmed by 5 bases and V by 0 bases; bases with no gene match: 6. The CDR3 extends over 15 amino acids. The DNA for the CDR3 is TGTGCCAGCAGCCAATCAGGGGGCTATGGAACTGAAGCTTTCTTT. The encoded protein is CASSQSGGYGTEAFF. Supplemented by reference TRBV16 and TRBJ1-1, the full variable domain reads GEEVAQTPKHLVRGEGQKAKLYCAPIKGHSYVFWYQQVLKNEFKFLISFQNENVFDETGMPKERFSAKCLPNSPCSLEIQATKLEDSAVYFCASSQSGGYGTEAFFGQGTRLTVV.

The chain is built from TRBV6-5 and TRBJ1-2, with no clear D. CDR1 MNHEY and CDR2 SVGAGI come from the germline V gene. The length of the CDR3 is 14 residues. Trimming took off 6 bases at V and 8 bases at J, with 19 bases between the two ends. CDR3 DNA sequence: TGTGCCAGCAGCAGAATCGGGAGCGGTGGCGGCTACACCTTC. This encodes CASSRIGSGGGYTF.

J is TRBJ1-1 and V is TRBV27, with 10 positions matching TRBD1. After removal of 5 bases from V and 6 bases from J, the junction contained 3 bases not matched to a gene. This CDR3 comprises 13 residues. The germline V gene encodes CDR1 MNHEY and CDR2 SMNVEV (reference sequence). The CDR3 sequence is CASSPGTGAEAFF. CDR3 in DNA: TGTGCCAGCAGTCCCGGGACAGGGGCTGAAGCTTTCTTT.

This clone was seen just once. This rearrangement joins TRBV9 to TRBJ1-3; 8 bases align to TRBD1. The CDR3 contains 17 residues. V lost 3 bases and J lost 2; bases outside the gene matches: 10. Germline V gene data show CDR1 as SGDLS and CDR2 as YYNGEE. DNA of the CDR3: TGTGCCAGCAGCGCCGGTATGGACAGGGAAGCTGGAAACACCATATATTTT. This codes for CASSAGMDREAGNTIYF.

This clone was detected only a few times. V and J are TRBV7-2 and TRBJ1-2, with D tentatively TRBD1 (5 bases). V lost 5 bases, J lost 5 bases, and 18 bases lay in between. CDR1 and CDR2 (germline): SGHTA, FQGNSA. CDR3 length: 15 amino acids. The CDR3 spells CASSPWVAGPYGYTF. CDR3 in DNA: TGTGCCAGCAGCCCCTGGGTCGCGGGGCCTTATGGCTACACCTTC.

This chain links TRBV25-1 with TRBJ2-2; D is possibly TRBD1 (5 bases). With 1 base removed from V and 4 bases from J, the gap between germline ends came to 10 bases. Germline V CDR1 and CDR2: MGHDK, SYGVNS. The CDR3 is made up of 15 amino acids. CDR3 sequence: CASSESTASTGELFF. The CDR3 DNA reads TGTGCCAGCAGTGAATCGACAGCGAGCACCGGGGAGCTGTTTTTT.

This clone was seen only a few times. This chain uses TRBV5-1 with TRBJ1-1; a weak D match, TRBD1 (5 bases). CDR1 is SGHRS and CDR2 is YFSETQ in the germline V gene. The CDR3 is made up of 14 amino acids. Trimming took 4 bases from V and 6 from J, leaving 16 bases between them. This CDR3 is CASSRGGGGPEAFF. The CDR3, as DNA: TGCGCCAGCAGCCGAGGTGGCGGGGGTCCTGAAGCTTTCTTT.

The rearrangement joins TRBV28 to TRBJ1-4; D is ambiguous. Germline-derived CDR1 and CDR2 are MDHEN and SYDVKM. This CDR3 has 12 amino acids. The ends were cut back, 5 bases at V and 7 bases at J, with 8 bases in the middle. The CDR3: CASSGLGEKLFF. For the CDR3, the DNA is TGTGCCAGCAGTGGGCTGGGTGAAAAACTGTTTTTT.

The rearrangement joins TRBV12-2 to TRBJ2-7; the table's D call, TRBD2, was not checked against the DNA. TRBV12-2 is a documented pseudogene. The length of the CDR3 is 15 residues. As DNA, the CDR3 is TGTGCAAGTCGCATGGGACTAGCGGGGTACTACGAGCAGTACGTC. It codes for CASRMGLAGYYEQYV.

The J gene is TRBJ2-1, the V gene TRBV5-1; 8 bases are shared with TRBD2. Unmatched junction bases numbered 6, after V lost 0 bases and J lost 4 bases. The CDR3 runs 16 residues. Germline values: CDR1 SGHRS, CDR2 YFSETQ. The DNA of the CDR3 is TGCGCCAGCAGCTTGGTTTCGGCTAGCGGGTACAATGAGCAGTTCTTC. Translating gives CASSLVSASGYNEQFF.

The chain recombines TRBV7-6 with TRBJ2-5, with a possible D match to TRBD2 (6 bases). The V gene's germline CDR1 is SGHVS and CDR2 FNYEAQ. The CDR3 has 14 amino acids. Trimming removed 0 bases at V and 5 bases at J, with 10 bases between. The DNA for the CDR3 is TGTGCCAGCAGCTTAGCTCCTCGGGGGGAGACCCAGTACTTC. Amino acid sequence: CASSLAPRGETQYF.

This clone has just one count. The chain employs TRBV6-5 and TRBJ1-5; TRBD1 might be the D (5 bases). Germline loops: CDR1 MNHEY, CDR2 SVGAGI. The CDR3 loop spans 14 amino acids. V was clipped by 6 bases and J by 4 bases, with 13 bases between them. CDR3 loop: CASRREQVNQPQHF. As DNA, the CDR3 is TGTGCCAGCAGGCGGGAACAGGTGAATCAGCCCCAGCATTTT.

The genes are TRBV18 and TRBJ2-3; TRBD1 matches 8 bases. V dropped 4 bases and J dropped 5; count of bases not matched to a gene: 5. From germline, CDR1 is KGHSH and CDR2 LQKENI. CDR3 length equals 14 residues. CDR3 in DNA: TGTGCCAGCTCACGGACAGGGCGAGAAGATACGCAGTATTTT. It codes for CASSRTGREDTQYF.

The chain carries TRBV5-5 and TRBJ2-5; 15 bases line up with TRBD2. With 3 bases clipped from V and 3 bases from J, the junction kept 6 bases outside the gene matches. Germline V gene lookup returns CDR1 SGHKS and CDR2 YYEKEE (reference sequence). The CDR3 has 17 amino acids. CDR3 in DNA: TGTGCCAGCAGCTCGGGGACTAGCGGGGGGACCAAAGAGACCCAGTACTTC. Translating gives CASSSGTSGGTKETQYF. Complete variable domain (other parts from reference TRBV5-5 and TRBJ2-5): DAGVTQSPTHLIKTRGQQVTLRCSPISGHKSVSWYQQVLGQGPQFIFQYYEKEERGRGNFPDRFSARQFPNYSSELNVNALLLGDSALYLCASSSGTSGGTKETQYFGPGTRLLVL.

The chain has TRBV5-1 and TRBJ1-1; D is perhaps TRBD1 (6 bases). V lost 4 bases to trimming and J lost 4 bases, with 11 bases between them. CDR1 is SGHRS, CDR2 YFSETQ, per germline. The CDR3 covers 13 residues. The CDR3 bases are TGCGCCAGCAGCCAGGGGATAGGCACTGAAGCTTTCTTT. It specifies CASSQGIGTEAFF.